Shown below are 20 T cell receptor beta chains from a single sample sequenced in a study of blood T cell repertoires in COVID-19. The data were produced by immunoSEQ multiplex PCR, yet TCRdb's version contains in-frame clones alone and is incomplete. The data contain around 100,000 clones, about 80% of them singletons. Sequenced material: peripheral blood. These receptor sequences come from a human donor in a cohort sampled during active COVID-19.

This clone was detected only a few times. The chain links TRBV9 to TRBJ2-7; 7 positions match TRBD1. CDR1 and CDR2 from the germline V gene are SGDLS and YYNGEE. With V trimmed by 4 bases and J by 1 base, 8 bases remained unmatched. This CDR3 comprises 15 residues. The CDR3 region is CASSPRDSLSYEQYF. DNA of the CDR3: TGTGCCAGCAGCCCCCGGGACAGCCTTTCCTACGAGCAGTACTTC.

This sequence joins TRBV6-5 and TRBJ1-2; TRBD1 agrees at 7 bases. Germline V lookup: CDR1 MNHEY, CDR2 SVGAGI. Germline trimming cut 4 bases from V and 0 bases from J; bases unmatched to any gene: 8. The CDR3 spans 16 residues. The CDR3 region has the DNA TGTGCCAGCAGTTTCGCCGGGACAGAAGCTAACTATGGCTACACCTTC. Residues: CASSFAGTEANYGYTF.

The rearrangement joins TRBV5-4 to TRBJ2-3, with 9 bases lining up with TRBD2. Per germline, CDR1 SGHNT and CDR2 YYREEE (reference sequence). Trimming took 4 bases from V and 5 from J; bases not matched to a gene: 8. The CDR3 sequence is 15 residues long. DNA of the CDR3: TGTGCCAGCAGCCTAGGGGCTAGCGGGATAGATACGCAGTATTTT. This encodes CASSLGASGIDTQYF.

This chain's CDR3 is CASSYVQGRVHEQFF. The CDR3 DNA is TGTGCCAGCAGTTACGTGCAGGGGCGCGTCCATGAGCAGTTCTTC. The chain uses TRBV6-5 and TRBJ2-1; a weak D match, TRBD1 (6 bases). CDR1 is MNHEY, CDR2 SVGAGI, per germline. The length of the CDR3 is 15 residues. V was shortened by 2 bases and J by 8 bases, with 16 bases between the two germline ends.

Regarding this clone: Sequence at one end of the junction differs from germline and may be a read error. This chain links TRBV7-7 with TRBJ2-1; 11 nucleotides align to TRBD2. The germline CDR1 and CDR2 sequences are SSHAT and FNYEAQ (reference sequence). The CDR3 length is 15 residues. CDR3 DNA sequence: TGTGCTAGCAGCTTAGCGGGAGGGCCTTCGTCTGAGCAGTTCTTC. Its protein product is CASSLAGGPSSEQFF.

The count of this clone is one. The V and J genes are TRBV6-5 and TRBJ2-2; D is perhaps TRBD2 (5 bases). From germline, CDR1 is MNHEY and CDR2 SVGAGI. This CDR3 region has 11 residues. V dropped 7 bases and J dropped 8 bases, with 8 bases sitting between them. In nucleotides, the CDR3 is TGTGCCAGCACCGGAGGTGGGGAGCTGTTTTTT. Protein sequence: CASTGGGELFF.

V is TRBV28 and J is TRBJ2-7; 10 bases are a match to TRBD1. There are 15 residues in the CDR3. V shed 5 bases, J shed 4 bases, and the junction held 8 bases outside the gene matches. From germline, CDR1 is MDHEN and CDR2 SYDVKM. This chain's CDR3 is CASSPEDRGTYEQYF. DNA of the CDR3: TGTGCCAGCAGTCCAGAGGACAGGGGGACGTACGAGCAGTACTTC. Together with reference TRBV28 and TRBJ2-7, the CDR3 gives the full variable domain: DVKVTQSSRYLVKRTGEKVFLECVQDMDHENMFWYRQDPGLGLRLIYFSYDVKMKEKGDIPEGYSVSREKKERFSLILESASTNQTSMYLCASSPEDRGTYEQYFGPGTRLTVT.

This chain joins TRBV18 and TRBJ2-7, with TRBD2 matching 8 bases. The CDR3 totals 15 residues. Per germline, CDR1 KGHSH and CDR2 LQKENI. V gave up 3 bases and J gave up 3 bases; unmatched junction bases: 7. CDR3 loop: CASSPEGTSSYEQYF. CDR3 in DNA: TGTGCCAGCTCACCGGAGGGGACTAGTAGCTACGAGCAGTACTTC.

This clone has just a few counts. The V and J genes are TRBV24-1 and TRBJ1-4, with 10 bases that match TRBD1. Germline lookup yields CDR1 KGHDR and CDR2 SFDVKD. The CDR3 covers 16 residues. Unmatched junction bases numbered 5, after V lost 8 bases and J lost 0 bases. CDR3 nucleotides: TGTGCCACCATAGACAGGGGGCCCGCAACTAATGAAAAACTGTTTTTT. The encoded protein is CATIDRGPATNEKLFF.

The CDR3 sequence: CASNSQGRAQPQHF. CDR3 coding DNA: TGTGCCAGTAACTCACAGGGAAGGGCTCAGCCCCAGCATTTT. The V call is TRBV19, the J call TRBJ1-5; tentatively, D is TRBD1 (6 bases). The V end was cut by 7 bases, the J end by 6 bases, with 16 bases between. Germline V gene sequence: CDR1 LNHDA, CDR2 SQIVND (reference sequence). This CDR3 region has 14 residues.

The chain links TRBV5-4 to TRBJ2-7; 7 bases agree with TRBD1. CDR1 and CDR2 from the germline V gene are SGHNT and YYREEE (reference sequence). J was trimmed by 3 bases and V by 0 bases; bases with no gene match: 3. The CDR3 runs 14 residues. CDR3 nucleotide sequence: TGTGCCAGCAGCTTGGCGAGGGACAGCTACGAGCAGTACTTC. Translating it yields CASSLARDSYEQYF.

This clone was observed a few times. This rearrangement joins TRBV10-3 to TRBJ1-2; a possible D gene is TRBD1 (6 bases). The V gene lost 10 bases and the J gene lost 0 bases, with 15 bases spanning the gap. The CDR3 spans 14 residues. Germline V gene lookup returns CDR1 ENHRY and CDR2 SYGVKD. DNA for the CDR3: TGTGCCACTAGAACGGGACATACTAACTATGGCTACACCTTC. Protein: CATRTGHTNYGYTF.

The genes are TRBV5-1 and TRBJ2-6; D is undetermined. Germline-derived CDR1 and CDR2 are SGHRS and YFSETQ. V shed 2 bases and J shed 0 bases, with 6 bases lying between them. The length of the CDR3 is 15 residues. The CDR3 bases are TGCGCCAGCAGCTTATCTCGCTCTGGGGCCAACGTCCTGACTTTC. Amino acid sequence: CASSLSRSGANVLTF.

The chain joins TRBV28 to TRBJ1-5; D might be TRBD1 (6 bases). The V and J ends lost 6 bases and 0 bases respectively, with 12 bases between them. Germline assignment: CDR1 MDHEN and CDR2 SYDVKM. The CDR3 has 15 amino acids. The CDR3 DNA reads TGTGCCAGCAGACAGGACAGACTTAGCAATCAGCCCCAGCATTTT. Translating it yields CASRQDRLSNQPQHF. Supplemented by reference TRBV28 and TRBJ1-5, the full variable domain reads DVKVTQSSRYLVKRTGEKVFLECVQDMDHENMFWYRQDPGLGLRLIYFSYDVKMKEKGDIPEGYSVSREKKERFSLILESASTNQTSMYLCASRQDRLSNQPQHFGDGTRLSIL.

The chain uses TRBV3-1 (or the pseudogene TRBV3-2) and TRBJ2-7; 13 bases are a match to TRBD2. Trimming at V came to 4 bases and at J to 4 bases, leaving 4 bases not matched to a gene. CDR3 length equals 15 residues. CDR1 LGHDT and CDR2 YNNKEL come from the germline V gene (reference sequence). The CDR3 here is CASSPTSGRAYEQYF. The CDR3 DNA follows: TGTGCCAGCAGCCCTACTAGCGGGAGGGCTTACGAGCAGTACTTC.

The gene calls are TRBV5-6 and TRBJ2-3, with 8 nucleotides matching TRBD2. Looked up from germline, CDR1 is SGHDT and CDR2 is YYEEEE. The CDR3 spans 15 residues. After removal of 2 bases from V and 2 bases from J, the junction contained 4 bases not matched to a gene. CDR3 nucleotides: TGTGCCAGCAGCTTCGGACTAGCCAACACAGATACGCAGTATTTT. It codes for CASSFGLANTDTQYF. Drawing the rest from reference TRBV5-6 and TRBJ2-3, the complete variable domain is DAGVTQSPTHLIKTRGQQVTLRCSPKSGHDTVSWYQQALGQGPQFIFQYYEEEERQRGNFPDRFSGHQFPNYSSELNVNALLLGDSALYLCASSFGLANTDTQYFGPGTRLTVL.

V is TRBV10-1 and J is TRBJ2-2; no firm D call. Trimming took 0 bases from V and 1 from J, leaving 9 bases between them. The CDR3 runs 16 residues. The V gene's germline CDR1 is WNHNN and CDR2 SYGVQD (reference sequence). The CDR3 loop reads CASSESRLVNTGELFF. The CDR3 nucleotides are TGCGCCAGCAGTGAGTCGCGGCTAGTGAACACCGGGGAGCTGTTTTTT.

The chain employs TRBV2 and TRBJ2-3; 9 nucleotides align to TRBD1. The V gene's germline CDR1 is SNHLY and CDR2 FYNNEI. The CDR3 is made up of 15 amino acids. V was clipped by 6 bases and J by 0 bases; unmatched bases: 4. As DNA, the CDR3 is TGTGCCAGCAGCAAGGACAGGGGTAGCACAGATACGCAGTATTTT. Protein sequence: CASSKDRGSTDTQYF.

Here the CDR3 reads CASSQERASGGFRETQYF. The CDR3 nucleotides read TGTGCCAGCAGCCAAGAGAGGGCTAGCGGGGGTTTTCGGGAGACCCAGTACTTC. This chain joins TRBV3-1 (or the pseudogene TRBV3-2) and TRBJ2-5; 10 bases align to TRBD2. The CDR3 is made up of 18 amino acids. Germline V gives CDR1 LGHDT, CDR2 YNNKEL (reference sequence). V was clipped by 0 bases and J by 5 bases; unmatched bases: 12.

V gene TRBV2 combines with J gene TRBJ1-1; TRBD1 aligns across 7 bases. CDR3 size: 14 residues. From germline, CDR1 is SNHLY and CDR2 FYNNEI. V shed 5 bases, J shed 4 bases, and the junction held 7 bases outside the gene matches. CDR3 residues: CASSRDSVGTEAFF. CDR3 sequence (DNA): TGTGCCAGCAGTCGGGACAGTGTCGGCACTGAAGCTTTCTTT.